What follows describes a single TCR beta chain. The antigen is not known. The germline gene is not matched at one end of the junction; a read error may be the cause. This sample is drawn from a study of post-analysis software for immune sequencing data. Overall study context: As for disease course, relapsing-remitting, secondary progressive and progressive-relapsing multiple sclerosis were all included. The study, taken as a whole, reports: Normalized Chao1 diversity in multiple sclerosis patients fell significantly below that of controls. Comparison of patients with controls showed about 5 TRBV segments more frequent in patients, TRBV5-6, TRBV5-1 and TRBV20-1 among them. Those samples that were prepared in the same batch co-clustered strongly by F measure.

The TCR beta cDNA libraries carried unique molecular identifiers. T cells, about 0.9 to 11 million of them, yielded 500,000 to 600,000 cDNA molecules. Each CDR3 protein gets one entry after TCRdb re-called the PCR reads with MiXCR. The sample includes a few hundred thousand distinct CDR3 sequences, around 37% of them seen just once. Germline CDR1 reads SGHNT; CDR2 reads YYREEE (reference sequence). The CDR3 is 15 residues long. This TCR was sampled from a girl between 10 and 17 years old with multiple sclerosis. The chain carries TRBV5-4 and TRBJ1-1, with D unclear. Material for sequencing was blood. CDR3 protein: CTSRLEGSGNTEAFF. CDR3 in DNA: TGTACCAGCAGATTAGAAGGGTCGGGAAACACTGAAGCTTTCTTT. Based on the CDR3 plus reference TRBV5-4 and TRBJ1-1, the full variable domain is ETGVTQSPTHLIKTRGQQVTLRCSSQSGHNTVSWYQQALGQGPQFIFQYYREEENGRGNFPPRFSGLQFPNYSSELNVNALELDDSALYLCTSRLEGSGNTEAFFGQGTRLTVV.